Below, 25 T cell receptor beta chains from the same sample are listed, as sequenced in a study of blood T cell repertoires in COVID-19. Produced via immunoSEQ multiplex PCR; TCRdb's table is partial and in-frame only. In the table there are about 370,000 clones, 80% to 90% of which are singletons. The sequenced material came from peripheral blood. The receptors shown here come from a woman in her twenties or thirties with COVID-19, enrolled during active disease.

This chain joins TRBV24-1 and TRBJ1-5; 9 bases match TRBD1. Germline V gene sequence: CDR1 KGHDR, CDR2 SFDVKD. The CDR3 covers 15 residues. V lost 2 bases to trimming and J lost 7 bases; unmatched junction nucleotides: 5. Here the CDR3 DNA reads TGTGCCACCAGTGATTCGGGACAGGGCTTCCAGCCCCAGCATTTT. It is translated as CATSDSGQGFQPQHF.

J is TRBJ2-7 and V is TRBV7-8; 9 bases are a match to TRBD1. Per the germline V gene, CDR1 is SGHVS and CDR2 is FQNEAQ. This CDR3 is built from 14 residues. Unmatched junction bases numbered 5, after V lost 1 base and J lost 7 bases. The CDR3 DNA sequence: TGTGCCAGCAGCTTAGGACAGGGGGGCTGGGAGCAGTACTTC. Protein: CASSLGQGGWEQYF.

In this sample, this clone turned up a few times. The V and J genes are TRBV28 and TRBJ2-7, with D possibly TRBD2 on 6 matching bases. V lost 2 bases to trimming and J lost 4 bases, with 12 bases between them. There are 14 residues in the CDR3. Germline V CDR1 and CDR2: MDHEN, SYDVKM. The CDR3 nucleotides read TGTGCCAGCAGTTTAGGGCGGGGAGGTTACGAGCAGTACTTC. This gives the protein CASSLGRGGYEQYF.

The chain employs TRBV25-1 and TRBJ1-4; TRBD1 aligns across 8 bases. Trimming at V came to 3 bases and at J to 7 bases, leaving 4 bases not matched to a gene. CDR1 is MGHDK, CDR2 SYGVNS, per germline. This CDR3 is 14 amino acids long. The CDR3 DNA reads as TGTGCCAGCAGTGAGTTAGACAGGGGTGAAAAACTGTTTTTT. This codes for CASSELDRGEKLFF. The variable domain in full, with the rest retrieved from reference TRBV25-1 and TRBJ1-4, is EADIYQTPRYLVIGTGKKITLECSQTMGHDKMYWYQQDPGMELHLIHYSYGVNSTEKGDLSSESTVSRIRTEHFPLTLESARPSHTSQYLCASSELDRGEKLFFGSGTQLSVL.

V usage is TRBV10-2 and J usage is TRBJ2-1; the match to TRBD2 covers 15 bases. Germline CDR1 reads WSHSY; CDR2 reads SAAADI. The CDR3 contains 16 residues. V lost 6 bases and J lost 2; bases outside the gene matches: 2. This chain's CDR3 is CASRRTSGRAYNEQFF. The CDR3 DNA is TGCGCCAGCAGGCGGACTAGCGGGAGGGCCTACAATGAGCAGTTCTTC.

The gene calls are TRBV6-2 or TRBV6-3 and TRBJ1-2; the D gene is possibly TRBD1 (6 bases). The CDR3 has 15 residues. Germline CDR1 and CDR2: MNHEY and SVGEGT. Trimming shortened V by 5 bases and J by 6 bases, and 19 bases separated the two germline ends. CDR3 coding DNA: TGTGCCAGCAGTCCGCGACAGGAAGGACGGCATGGCTACACCTTC. As protein: CASSPRQEGRHGYTF.

About this clone: The same CDR3 can be traced to other DNA sequences in this sample. The genes are TRBV2 and TRBJ2-7; D may be TRBD1 (6 bases). The CDR3 has 12 residues. Trimming left V 6 bases short and J 1 base short, with 7 bases between. Germline V gene sequence: CDR1 SNHLY, CDR2 FYNNEI. The CDR3 DNA reads TGTGCCAGCAGACAGGGATCCTACGAGCAGTACTTC. Its protein is CASRQGSYEQYF. Using reference TRBV2 and TRBJ2-7 for the parts outside the CDR3, the full variable domain is EPEVTQTPSHQVTQMGQEVILRCVPISNHLYFYWYRQILGQKVEFLVSFYNNEISEKSEIFDDQFSVERPDGSNFTLKIRSTKLEDSAMYFCASRQGSYEQYFGPGTRLTVT.

This chain links TRBV27 with TRBJ2-1, with 8 bases matching TRBD2. Germline-derived CDR1 and CDR2 are MNHEY and SMNVEV (reference sequence). The CDR3 totals 17 residues. V dropped 4 bases and J dropped 2; count of bases not matched to a gene: 10. CDR3 protein: CASSSQRVAGTYNEQFF. The CDR3 coding sequence is TGTGCCAGCAGTTCCCAGAGGGTAGCGGGGACCTACAATGAGCAGTTCTTC.

V is TRBV30 and J is TRBJ2-7, with TRBD2 matching 12 bases. After removal of 2 bases from V and 4 bases from J, the junction contained 9 bases not matched to a gene. The CDR3 loop spans 16 amino acids. The germline CDR1 and CDR2 sequences are GTSNPN and SVGIG (reference sequence). CDR3 in DNA: TGTGCCTGGAGTCTTGGACTAGCGGGAATTGTTTACGAGCAGTACTTC. It specifies CAWSLGLAGIVYEQYF.

This clone was seen ten or more times. V usage is TRBV4-1 and J usage is TRBJ1-5, with D maybe TRBD1 (5 bases). The CDR3 has 15 residues. V dropped 0 bases and J dropped 11 bases, with 17 bases sitting between them. The germline gives CDR1 MGHRA, CDR2 YSYEKL. The CDR3 DNA reads as TGCGCCAGCAGCCAAGATCTCAGCTCTCGGGGGGCCCAGCATTTT. Translation: CASSQDLSSRGAQHF.

The J gene is TRBJ2-5, the V gene TRBV5-1; weak D call: TRBD2 (6 bases). The CDR3 is 13 residues long. V lost 3 bases and J lost 5, with 11 bases in between. Per germline, CDR1 SGHRS and CDR2 YFSETQ. The CDR3 sequence: CASSSRGRETQYF. Written as DNA, the CDR3 is TGCGCCAGCAGCTCACGGGGGAGGGAGACCCAGTACTTC.

Turning to this clone: This sample also contains other DNA sequences that code for the same CDR3. The genes are TRBV6-5 and TRBJ1-1, with TRBD1 matching over 8 bases. The trim removed 6 bases at V and 0 bases at J, leaving 3 bases unmatched. Germline CDR1 is MNHEY and CDR2 is SVGAGI. CDR3 length: 14 residues. DNA for the CDR3: TGTGCCAGCAGCCGACAGGGGTTGAACACTGAAGCTTTCTTT. Translation gives CASSRQGLNTEAFF.

The chain has TRBV7-8 and TRBJ2-2; the match to TRBD2 covers 13 bases. Trimming took 4 bases from V and 7 from J; bases not matched to a gene: 6. Germline V lookup: CDR1 SGHVS, CDR2 FQNEAQ. The CDR3 contains 16 residues. CDR3 coding DNA: TGTGCCAGCAGCTCACCACTAGCGGGAGGGGTCGGGGAGCTGTTTTTT. Protein product: CASSSPLAGGVGELFF. The full variable domain, its missing parts supplied by reference TRBV7-8 and TRBJ2-2, is GAGVSQSPRYKVAKRGQDVALRCDPISGHVSLFWYQQALGQGPEFLTYFQNEAQLDKSGLPSDRFFAERPEGSVSTLKIQRTQQEDSAVYLCASSSPLAGGVGELFFGEGSRLTVL.

CDR3 nucleotide sequence: TGTGCCAGCAGTCTAGGGACAGCTGTCTCCTATAATTCACCCCTCCACTTT. This codes for CASSLGTAVSYNSPLHF. This sequence joins TRBV28 and TRBJ1-6; 7 bases agree with TRBD1. Trimming cost V 5 bases and J 0 bases; bases outside gene matches: 7. CDR1 MDHEN and CDR2 SYDVKM come from the germline V gene. This CDR3 has 17 amino acids.

The rearrangement links TRBV18 to TRBJ2-1; tentative D call: TRBD1 (6 bases). Germline V gene lookup returns CDR1 KGHSH and CDR2 LQKENI. Trimming took off 3 bases at V and 10 bases at J, with 13 bases between the two ends. This CDR3 region has 13 residues. For the CDR3, the DNA is TGTGCCAGCTCACCTACCCTGGACAGAGAGCAGTTCTTC. Translated, it gives CASSPTLDREQFF.

On this clone itself: Other DNA sequences in the sample encode the same CDR3. This chain connects TRBV27 to TRBJ1-2; 8 bases align to TRBD1. Trimming cost V 5 bases and J 7 bases; bases outside gene matches: 6. The germline gives CDR1 MNHEY, CDR2 SMNVEV (reference sequence). This CDR3 has 13 amino acids. The DNA of the CDR3 is TGTGCCAGCAGTCCAGGGACAGGCGGTGGCTACACCTTC. Its translation is CASSPGTGGGYTF.

The chain combines TRBV4-3 with TRBJ2-1; TRBD2 matches at 13 bases. The CDR3 contains 17 residues. Germline CDR1 is LGHNA and CDR2 is YSLEER. J gave up 9 bases and V 3 bases, and 11 bases lay outside the gene matches. The CDR3 bases are TGCGCCAGCAGCCAGGCCAAGACTAGCGGGAGGATGGGTGAGCAGTTCTTC. It encodes CASSQAKTSGRMGEQFF.

With respect to this clone: Other DNA sequences in the sample encode the same CDR3. The genes are TRBV5-1 and TRBJ1-6; 8 positions match TRBD1. From germline, CDR1 is SGHRS and CDR2 YFSETQ. The CDR3 runs 15 residues. Unmatched junction bases numbered 7, after V lost 4 bases and J lost 7 bases. CDR3 nucleotides: TGCGCCAGCAGCGGGGGTACAGGGGGAAATTCACCCCTCCACTTT. Its translation is CASSGGTGGNSPLHF.

In its sample, this clone was seen a few times. The rearrangement uses TRBV6-1 and TRBJ2-7; 8 nucleotides align to TRBD1. The V segment lost 2 bases and the J segment 3 bases; nucleotides outside the gene matches: 6. The CDR3 runs to 15 residues. Germline CDR1 and CDR2: MNHNS and SASEGT. The CDR3 coding sequence is TGTGCCAGCAGTGAAACGGGACAGGCGGACTACGAGCAGTACTTC. Translated, it gives CASSETGQADYEQYF.

This clone was detected only once. The V call is TRBV2, the J call TRBJ2-7; 10 bases are a match to TRBD2. The CDR3 is 15 amino acids. V gave up 8 bases and J gave up 4 bases; unmatched junction bases: 11. Germline loops: CDR1 SNHLY, CDR2 FYNNEI. CDR3 nucleotide sequence: TGTGCCAGCCGGCCCGGGACTAGCGAGGCTTACGAGCAGTACTTC. It yields the protein CASRPGTSEAYEQYF.

This rearrangement joins TRBV10-1 to TRBJ2-5; D not resolved. This CDR3 has 12 amino acids. Trimming took off 4 bases at V and 7 bases at J, with 10 bases between the two ends. Per germline, CDR1 WNHNN and CDR2 SYGVQD (reference sequence). The DNA of the CDR3 is TGCGCCAGCAGTGGCCCGCCGGGGACCCAGTACTTC. Amino acids: CASSGPPGTQYF.

The CDR3 DNA reads as TGTGCCAGCAGTCGTAGCGGGAGCTTCTCCTACAATGAGCAGTTCTTC. Protein: CASSRSGSFSYNEQFF. The genes are TRBV2 and TRBJ2-1; 9 bases align to TRBD2. The germline V gene has CDR1 SNHLY and CDR2 FYNNEI. The CDR3 totals 16 residues. V gave up 5 bases and J gave up 0 bases; unmatched junction bases: 5.

This rearrangement joins TRBV9 to TRBJ2-7; TRBD2 matches at 8 bases. Germline assignment: CDR1 SGDLS and CDR2 YYNGEE. The CDR3 runs 14 residues. Trimming took 1 base from V and 4 from J; bases not matched to a gene: 4. The CDR3 DNA is TGTGCCAGCAGCGTATTAGCGGGGCCTTACGAGCAGTACTTC. Protein: CASSVLAGPYEQYF. The full variable domain, completed using reference TRBV9 and TRBJ2-7, is DSGVTQTPKHLITATGQRVTLRCSPRSGDLSVYWYQQSLDQGLQFLIQYYNGEERAKGNILERFSAQQFPDLHSELNLSSLELGDSALYFCASSVLAGPYEQYFGPGTRLTVT.

The genes are TRBV7-9 and TRBJ2-1, with a weak D call TRBD2 (6 bases). The CDR3 has 13 residues. CDR1 SEHNR and CDR2 FQNEAQ come from the germline V gene (reference sequence). Trimming took 3 bases from V and 6 from J, leaving 9 bases between them. The CDR3 DNA follows: TGTGCCAGCAGCTTCGGGACTCCCAATGAGCAGTTCTTC. This codes for CASSFGTPNEQFF.

This clone appeared once. The chain couples TRBV7-2 to TRBJ1-1; a weak D match, TRBD1 (5 bases). CDR3 size: 14 residues. V was trimmed by 4 bases and J by 5 bases, leaving 14 bases between them. CDR1 and CDR2 (germline): SGHTA, FQGNSA. This chain's CDR3 is CASSSQAGGTEAFF. CDR3 in DNA: TGTGCCAGCAGCTCGCAGGCGGGGGGGACTGAAGCTTTCTTT.